This T cell receptor (beta chain) was captured by sequencing in a study of control samples from healthy donors and cancer patients. Per the germline V gene, CDR1 is SGHAT and CDR2 is FQNNGV. Trimming took 2 bases from V and 0 from J, leaving 11 bases between them. The CDR3 extends over 17 amino acids. Measured with immunoSEQ multiplex PCR; TCRdb has only the in-frame clones, and not every one. The sample lists some 110,000 clones, over 90% occurring once. Specimen: blood. V usage is TRBV11-2 and J usage is TRBJ1-6; no clear D. The clonotype comes from a man aged 25 to 40 in good health. CDR3 nucleotide sequence: TGTGCCAGCAGCTTACTTCCGTCGAGCTCCTATAATTCACCCCTCCACTTT. This gives the protein CASSLLPSSSYNSPLHF.